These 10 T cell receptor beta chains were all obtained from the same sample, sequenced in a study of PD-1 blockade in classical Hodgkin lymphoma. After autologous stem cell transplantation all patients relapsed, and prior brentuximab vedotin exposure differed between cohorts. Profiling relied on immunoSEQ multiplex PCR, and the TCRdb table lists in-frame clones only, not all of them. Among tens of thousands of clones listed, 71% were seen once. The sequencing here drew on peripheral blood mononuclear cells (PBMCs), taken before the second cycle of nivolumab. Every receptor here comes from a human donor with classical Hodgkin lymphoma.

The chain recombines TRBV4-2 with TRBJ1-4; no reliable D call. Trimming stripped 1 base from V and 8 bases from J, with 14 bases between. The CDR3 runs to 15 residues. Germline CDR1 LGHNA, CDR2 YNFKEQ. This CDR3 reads CASSQGPTGREKLFF. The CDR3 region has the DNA TGTGCCAGCAGCCAAGGCCCTACCGGGAGGGAAAAACTGTTTTTT.

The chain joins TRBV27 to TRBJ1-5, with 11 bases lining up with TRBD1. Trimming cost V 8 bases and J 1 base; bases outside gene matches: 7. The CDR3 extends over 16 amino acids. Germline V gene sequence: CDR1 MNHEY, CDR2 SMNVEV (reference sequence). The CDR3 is CASGQGAGTSNQPQHF. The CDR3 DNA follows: TGTGCCAGCGGACAGGGGGCGGGTACGAGCAATCAGCCCCAGCATTTT.

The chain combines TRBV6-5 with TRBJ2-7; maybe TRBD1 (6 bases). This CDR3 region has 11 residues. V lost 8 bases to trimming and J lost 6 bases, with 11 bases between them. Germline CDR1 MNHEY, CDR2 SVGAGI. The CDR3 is CASSQGSEQYF. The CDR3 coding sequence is TGTGCCAGCTCACAGGGTTCCGAGCAGTACTTC.

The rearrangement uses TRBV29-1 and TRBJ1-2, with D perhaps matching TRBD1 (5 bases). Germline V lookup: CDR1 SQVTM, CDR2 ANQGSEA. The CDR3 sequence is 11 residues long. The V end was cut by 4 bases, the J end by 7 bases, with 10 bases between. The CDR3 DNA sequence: TGCAGCGTTGCGGGACCCCTTGGCTACACCTTC. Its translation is CSVAGPLGYTF.

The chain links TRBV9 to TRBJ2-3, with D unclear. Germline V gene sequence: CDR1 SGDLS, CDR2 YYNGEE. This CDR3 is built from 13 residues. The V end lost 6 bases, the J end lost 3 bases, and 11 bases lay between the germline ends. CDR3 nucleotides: TGTGCCAGCACCAGACAAACTACAGATACGCAGTATTTT. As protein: CASTRQTTDTQYF. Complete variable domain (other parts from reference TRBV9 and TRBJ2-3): DSGVTQTPKHLITATGQRVTLRCSPRSGDLSVYWYQQSLDQGLQFLIQYYNGEERAKGNILERFSAQQFPDLHSELNLSSLELGDSALYFCASTRQTTDTQYFGPGTRLTVL.

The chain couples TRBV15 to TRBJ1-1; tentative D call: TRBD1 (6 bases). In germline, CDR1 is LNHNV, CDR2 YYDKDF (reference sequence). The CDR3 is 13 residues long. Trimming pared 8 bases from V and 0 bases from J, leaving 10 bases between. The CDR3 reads CATAGHLNTEAFF. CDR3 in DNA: TGTGCCACCGCGGGACACCTGAACACTGAAGCTTTCTTT.

As DNA, the CDR3 is TGCGCCAGCAGCTTCGGACTAGCGGACCACAATGAGCAGTTCTTC. Its translation is CASSFGLADHNEQFF. This chain links TRBV5-1 with TRBJ2-1; 10 bases line up with TRBD2. The trim removed 2 bases at V and 5 bases at J, leaving 4 bases unmatched. CDR1 is SGHRS and CDR2 is YFSETQ in the germline V gene. The CDR3 has 15 amino acids.

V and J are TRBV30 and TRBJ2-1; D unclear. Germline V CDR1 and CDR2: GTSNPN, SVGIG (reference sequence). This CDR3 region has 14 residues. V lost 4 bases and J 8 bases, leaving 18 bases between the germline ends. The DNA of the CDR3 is TGTGCCTGGAACTCGCGCAGTTTTGCAGATGAGCAGTTCTTC. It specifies CAWNSRSFADEQFF.

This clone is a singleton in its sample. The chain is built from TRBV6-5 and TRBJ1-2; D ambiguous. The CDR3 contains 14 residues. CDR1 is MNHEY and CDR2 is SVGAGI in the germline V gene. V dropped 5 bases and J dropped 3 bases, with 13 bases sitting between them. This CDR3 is CASSPFGRDYGYTF. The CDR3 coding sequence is TGTGCCAGCAGTCCCTTTGGACGCGACTATGGCTACACCTTC.

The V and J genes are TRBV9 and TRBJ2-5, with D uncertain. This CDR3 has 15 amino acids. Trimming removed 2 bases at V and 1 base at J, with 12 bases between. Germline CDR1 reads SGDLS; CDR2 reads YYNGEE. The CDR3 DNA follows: TGTGCCAGCAGCGTCGTGGGAAACTCCCAAGAGACCCAGTACTTC. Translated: CASSVVGNSQETQYF. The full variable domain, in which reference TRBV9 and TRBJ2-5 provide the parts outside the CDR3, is DSGVTQTPKHLITATGQRVTLRCSPRSGDLSVYWYQQSLDQGLQFLIQYYNGEERAKGNILERFSAQQFPDLHSELNLSSLELGDSALYFCASSVVGNSQETQYFGPGTRLLVL.